This T cell receptor beta chain was identified during a study of cytomegalovirus exposure and HLA in healthy donors. Study-level findings and limits: Apparent HLA restriction characterized most CMV-associated TCR beta chains in a later analysis. High specificity and sensitivity for cytomegalovirus status were reported for the classifier.

CDR1 KGHSH and CDR2 LQKENI come from the germline V gene. The CDR3 spans 15 residues. The V and J ends lost 0 bases and 2 bases, in that order; junction bases with no gene match: 3. The PCR used 60 Vbeta and 13 Jbeta primers. Clones were read by immunoSEQ multiplex PCR, and TCRdb kept only the in-frame ones, dropping some. Counted here are about 130,000 clones, roughly 78% occurring once; the ten biggest clones make up approximately 4.8%. Concerning this clone: The antigen is not known.

The sequencing sample was made of PBMCs. This chain links TRBV18 with TRBJ2-7; 8 nucleotides match TRBD1. The TCR was taken from a man aged 25-40 years in good health. In DNA, the CDR3 is TGTGCCAGCTCACCACCGGGACAGGAGCCCTACGAGCAGTACTTC. This translates into CASSPPGQEPYEQYF. The full variable domain, completed using reference TRBV18 and TRBJ2-7, is NAGVMQNPRHLVRRRGQEARLRCSPMKGHSHVYWYRQLPEEGLKFMVYLQKENIIDESGMPKERFSAEFPKEGPSILRIQQVVRGDSAAYFCASSPPGQEPYEQYFGPGTRLTVT.